This T cell receptor beta chain was profiled in a study of T cell responses to AZD1222 COVID-19 vaccine. The study's findings and limits: CD4 TCRs associated with vaccination spanned spike, dominating at 160-218 and 743-854. At study baseline, merely five or six AZD1222 recipients were seropositive. Sampled repertoires all dated from after the peak T cell response. Spike-specific TCR breadth and depth grew following two AZD1222 doses.

V was trimmed by 0 bases and J by 3 bases, leaving 11 bases between them. This CDR3 is built from 15 residues. Germline V gene sequence: CDR1 MNHEY, CDR2 SVGAGI. In regard to this clone: Its target is not known.

Repertoires were generated with immunoSEQ multiplex PCR, while TCRdb's copy carries only in-frame clones and drops some. The sample yields some 150,000 clones, roughly 88% seen once. This clonotype was obtained from an adult who received the AZD1222 COVID-19 vaccine. This specimen was peripheral blood, taken 28 days after the second AZD1222 dose. The chain recombines TRBV6-5 with TRBJ1-2; D uncertain. The CDR3 loop is CASSYSGRADYGYTF. The DNA for the CDR3 is TGTGCCAGCAGTTACTCAGGGCGAGCAGACTATGGCTACACCTTC.